This paragraph reports one TCR beta chain. Its antigen is undetermined. Sequencing was performed with immunoSEQ multiplex PCR; in TCRdb, only in-frame clones are kept and a portion is missing. The repertoire includes 90,000 or so clones, less than 85% of them detected once, and 20% to 25% sits in the top ten. V dropped 5 bases and J dropped 11 bases, with 15 bases sitting between them. In germline, CDR1 is SGHAT, CDR2 FQNNGV. This CDR3 is built from 12 residues. These data come from a study of cytomegalovirus exposure and HLA in healthy donors. Findings of the study overall: It was reported that the classifier diagnosed cytomegalovirus status with high specificity and sensitivity in both the original and validation cohorts. Subsequent analysis of the 100 to 150 validation repertoires found a tendency for first-cohort TCR clusters to co-occur.

This receptor was obtained from a man younger than 35 in good health and CMV-seropositive. The chain couples TRBV11-2 to TRBJ1-1, with a possible D match to TRBD1 (5 bases). The sample consisted of PBMCs. The CDR3 sequence is CASSLGANVAFF. The DNA of the CDR3 is TGTGCCAGCAGCCTTGGGGCGAATGTTGCTTTCTTT. The full variable domain, with the rest looked up from reference TRBV11-2 and TRBJ1-1, is EAGVAQSPRYKIIEKRQSVAFWCNPISGHATLYWYQQILGQGPKLLIQFQNNGVVDDSQLPKDRFSAERLKGVDSTLKIQPAKLEDSAVYLCASSLGANVAFFGQGTRLTVV.